The rows below give T cell receptor beta chains drawn from one sample of a study of a mutant IDH1 vaccine in newly diagnosed glioma. No antigens are known for them. The data were produced by immunoSEQ multiplex PCR, yet TCRdb's version contains in-frame clones alone and is incomplete. The data contain fewer than 30,000 clones, around 77% of them singletons. The sample was PBMCs, taken from a glioma patient whose treatment included an IDH1 peptide vaccine. These receptors were obtained from a woman between 18 and 29 years old with glioma. The CDR3 runs from the conserved cysteine through the conserved F or W. A D gene is named only where the DNA matches it firmly. Not every row has a clone size; where given, it reads once, few, many or a size class.

d_gene: NA
v_gene: TRBV5-3
j_gene: TRBJ2-7
abundance: NA
CDR3nt: TGTGCCAGAAGCTTGGTCCCTGTAGGGGGGGCCTACGAGCAGTACTTC
CDR3aa: CARSLVPVGGAYEQYF

d_gene: NA
v_gene: TRBV30
j_gene: TRBJ1-5
abundance: NA
CDR3nt: TGTGCCTGGGCTGACTCCTACAATCAGCCCCAGCATTTT
CDR3aa: CAWADSYNQPQHF

d_gene: TRBD1
v_gene: TRBV10-3
j_gene: TRBJ2-2
abundance: NA
CDR3nt: TGTGCCATCAGTGAGATGGACAGGGAGAACACCGGGGAGCTGTTTTTT
CDR3aa: CAISEMDRENTGELFF

d_gene: TRBD1
v_gene: TRBV15
j_gene: TRBJ2-7
abundance: NA
CDR3nt: TGTGCCACCAGCAGAGATGGGACAGGGGTTGCCTACGAGCAGTACTTC
CDR3aa: CATSRDGTGVAYEQYF

d_gene: NA
v_gene: TRBV5-5
j_gene: TRBJ1-2
abundance: NA
CDR3nt: TGTGCCAGCAGCACCTTAGGGTGGGACTATGGCTACACCTTC
CDR3aa: CASSTLGWDYGYTF

d_gene: NA
v_gene: TRBV7-6
j_gene: TRBJ2-6
abundance: once
CDR3nt: TGTGCCAGCAGCCCCGGGAGTATCGGCGGGGCCAACGTCCTGACTTTC
CDR3aa: CASSPGSIGGANVLTF

d_gene: NA
v_gene: TRBV19
j_gene: TRBJ1-1
abundance: NA
CDR3nt: TGTGCCAGTAGAGCAAACACAGGGAACACTGAAGCTTTCTTT
CDR3aa: CASRANTGNTEAFF

d_gene: NA
v_gene: TRBV7-8
j_gene: TRBJ1-5
abundance: NA
CDR3nt: TGTGCCAGCAGCTTAATTACAGCAAAATATCAGCCCCAGCATTTT
CDR3aa: CASSLITAKYQPQHF

d_gene: NA
v_gene: TRBV5-4
j_gene: TRBJ2-7
abundance: NA
CDR3nt: TGTGCCAGCAGCTGGGACCGAAAGTCCTACGAGCAGTACTTC
CDR3aa: CASSWDRKSYEQYF

d_gene: NA
v_gene: TRBV7-6
j_gene: TRBJ2-7
abundance: once
CDR3nt: TGTGCCAGCAGCCACGGGCAGGACGAGCAGTACTTC
CDR3aa: CASSHGQDEQYF

d_gene: NA
v_gene: TRBV5-5
j_gene: TRBJ1-2
abundance: once
CDR3nt: TGTGCCAGCATCATTTTCACCCCTAACGCTAACTATGGCTACACCTTC
CDR3aa: CASIIFTPNANYGYTF

d_gene: NA
v_gene: TRBV5-1
j_gene: TRBJ1-2
abundance: few
CDR3nt: TGCGCCAGCAGCGCCCGGTTGCTCGGGTATGGCTACACCTTC
CDR3aa: CASSARLLGYGYTF

d_gene: NA
v_gene: TRBV7-2
j_gene: TRBJ2-4
abundance: NA
CDR3nt: TGTGCCAGCAGCTCCGACAACAAAAACATTCAGTACTTC
CDR3aa: CASSSDNKNIQYF

d_gene: TRBD2
v_gene: TRBV19
j_gene: TRBJ2-1
abundance: NA
CDR3nt: TGTGCCAGTAGTAGAACTAGCGGGAGTTACAATGAGCAGTTCTTC
CDR3aa: CASSRTSGSYNEQFF

d_gene: TRBD1
v_gene: TRBV4-1
j_gene: TRBJ1-5
abundance: NA
CDR3nt: TGCGCCAGCAGCCAGGGGCAGGGACAGGGTGTTAATCAGCCCCAGCATTTT
CDR3aa: CASSQGQGQGVNQPQHF

d_gene: NA
v_gene: TRBV4-1
j_gene: TRBJ1-4
abundance: NA
CDR3nt: TGCGCCAGCAGCCAAAGTTCAACTAATGAAAAACTGTTTTTT
CDR3aa: CASSQSSTNEKLFF

d_gene: NA
v_gene: TRBV6-5
j_gene: TRBJ2-7
abundance: NA
CDR3nt: TGTGTCGTTGGGGGGAGTCTCTACGAGCAGTACTTC
CDR3aa: CVVGGSLYEQYF

d_gene: NA
v_gene: TRBV6-1
j_gene: TRBJ1-4
abundance: NA
CDR3nt: TGTGCCAGCAGCGTGCAAGGAGCAACTAATGAAAAACTGTTTTTT
CDR3aa: CASSVQGATNEKLFF

d_gene: NA
v_gene: TRBV7-2
j_gene: TRBJ2-7
abundance: NA
CDR3nt: TGTGCCAGCAGCTTGACAGGGGGTACCGGACTAGCGGCTCGGCAGTACTTC
CDR3aa: CASSLTGGTGLAARQYF

d_gene: NA
v_gene: TRBV5-1
j_gene: TRBJ1-2
abundance: NA
CDR3nt: TGCGCCAGCAGCTTGGAGGGCCCCGCCTCGGGAGGCTACACCTTC
CDR3aa: CASSLEGPASGGYTF

d_gene: NA
v_gene: TRBV30
j_gene: TRBJ2-7
abundance: NA
CDR3nt: TGTGCCTGGAGTGTAATTCAGCGCTCATACGAGCAGTACTTC
CDR3aa: CAWSVIQRSYEQYF

d_gene: NA
v_gene: TRBV27
j_gene: TRBJ2-2
abundance: NA
CDR3nt: TGTGCCAGCAGTTTCCGCCCCCCGTGGTCTGGGTACACCGGGGAGCTGTTTTTT
CDR3aa: CASSFRPPWSGYTGELFF

d_gene: TRBD1
v_gene: TRBV6-5
j_gene: TRBJ1-2
abundance: NA
CDR3nt: TGTGCCAGCAGCCCCGGGACAGGGGGCCCCTATGGCTACACCTTC
CDR3aa: CASSPGTGGPYGYTF

d_gene: NA
v_gene: TRBV20-1
j_gene: TRBJ2-5
abundance: NA
CDR3nt: TGCAGTGCTAGACGGGAGACCCAGTACTTC
CDR3aa: CSARRETQYF

d_gene: TRBD2
v_gene: TRBV28
j_gene: TRBJ2-1
abundance: few
CDR3nt: TGTGCCAGCAGTTTAAGCCGGCAAATGGCCCCCGGGACTAGACACAATGAGCAGTTCTTC
CDR3aa: CASSLSRQMAPGTRHNEQFF

d_gene: TRBD2
v_gene: TRBV7-9
j_gene: TRBJ2-5
abundance: NA
CDR3nt: TGTGCCAGCAGCGGTAGCGGGGCCGATCGAGAGACCCAGTACTTC
CDR3aa: CASSGSGADRETQYF

d_gene: TRBD2
v_gene: TRBV28
j_gene: TRBJ2-7
abundance: once
CDR3nt: TGTGCCAGCAGTTTAGGCGGGGGGCCCTACGAGCAGTACTTC
CDR3aa: CASSLGGGPYEQYF

d_gene: NA
v_gene: TRBV18
j_gene: TRBJ1-1
abundance: NA
CDR3nt: TGTGCCAGCTCACCACCGAACGGGGTGGAGAACACTGAAGCTTTCTTT
CDR3aa: CASSPPNGVENTEAFF

d_gene: NA
v_gene: TRBV6-5
j_gene: TRBJ1-2
abundance: NA
CDR3nt: TGTGCCAGCGCAGACAGGACGTCGAATGGCTACACCTTC
CDR3aa: CASADRTSNGYTF

d_gene: NA
v_gene: TRBV7-8
j_gene: TRBJ2-3
abundance: NA
CDR3nt: TGTGCCAGCCTAGAATCCTTTGATACGCAGTATTTT
CDR3aa: CASLESFDTQYF

d_gene: NA
v_gene: TRBV5-4
j_gene: TRBJ2-7
abundance: NA
CDR3nt: TGTGCCAGCAGCTTCAAAGAAATGGAGCAGTACTTC
CDR3aa: CASSFKEMEQYF

d_gene: NA
v_gene: TRBV20-1
j_gene: TRBJ2-7
abundance: NA
CDR3nt: TGCAGTGCGGCAGCGACCTACGAGCAGTACTTC
CDR3aa: CSAAATYEQYF

d_gene: NA
v_gene: TRBV20-1
j_gene: TRBJ2-5
abundance: NA
CDR3nt: TGCAGTGCTAGAGTTGGGGAGATCCAGTACTTC
CDR3aa: CSARVGEIQYF

d_gene: TRBD1
v_gene: TRBV5-4
j_gene: TRBJ2-5
abundance: NA
CDR3nt: TGTGCCAGCAGCTTGGCGGGACAGGGGGAGGTAGAGACCCAGTACTTC
CDR3aa: CASSLAGQGEVETQYF

d_gene: NA
v_gene: TRBV27
j_gene: TRBJ1-1
abundance: NA
CDR3nt: TGTGCCAGCGGCCTCCGGCTCACTGAAGCTTTCTTT
CDR3aa: CASGLRLTEAFF

d_gene: NA
v_gene: TRBV4-3
j_gene: TRBJ2-7
abundance: once
CDR3nt: TGCGCCAGCAGCCAAGACGTTGGAGGGGGCGCCGACTCCTACGAGCAGTACTTC
CDR3aa: CASSQDVGGGADSYEQYF

d_gene: NA
v_gene: TRBV7-6
j_gene: TRBJ2-5
abundance: NA
CDR3nt: TGTGCCAGCAGCTTAGAGGGATTGGGGCTTGAAGAGACCCAGTACTTC
CDR3aa: CASSLEGLGLEETQYF

d_gene: NA
v_gene: TRBV7-2
j_gene: TRBJ2-5
abundance: NA
CDR3nt: TGTGCCAGCAGCTTAATGGCGGGGAACCAAGAGACCCAGTACTTC
CDR3aa: CASSLMAGNQETQYF

d_gene: NA
v_gene: TRBV7-2
j_gene: TRBJ1-1
abundance: few
CDR3nt: TGTGCCAGCAGCTTCTCGACAGCGAGTGCCGGACAAGCTTTCTTT
CDR3aa: CASSFSTASAGQAFF

d_gene: NA
v_gene: TRBV4-2
j_gene: TRBJ1-3
abundance: NA
CDR3nt: TGTGCCAGCAGCCAAGACCCCGGGGGCTCTGGAAACACCATATATTTT
CDR3aa: CASSQDPGGSGNTIYF

d_gene: TRBD1
v_gene: TRBV29-1
j_gene: TRBJ1-2
abundance: few
CDR3nt: TGCAGCGTTTCAAAAGCGGGACAGGACTTTAATGGCTACACCTTC
CDR3aa: CSVSKAGQDFNGYTF

d_gene: NA
v_gene: TRBV5-1
j_gene: TRBJ1-1
abundance: NA
CDR3nt: TGCGCCAGCAACGAAGGGGGTATGAACACTGAAGCTTTCTTT
CDR3aa: CASNEGGMNTEAFF

d_gene: TRBD2
v_gene: TRBV7-9
j_gene: TRBJ2-3
abundance: NA
CDR3nt: TGTGCCAGCAGCCTCGGGGGGGCGCTGGTCACAGATACGCAGTATTTT
CDR3aa: CASSLGGALVTDTQYF

d_gene: NA
v_gene: TRBV19
j_gene: TRBJ1-4
abundance: NA
CDR3nt: TGTGCCATCAAAGCCAAATCTAATGAAAAACTGTTTTTT
CDR3aa: CAIKAKSNEKLFF

d_gene: NA
v_gene: TRBV4-3
j_gene: TRBJ1-1
abundance: once
CDR3nt: TGCGCCAGCAGCCCCCACCAGAGGGCCGAGAACACTGAAGCTTTCTTT
CDR3aa: CASSPHQRAENTEAFF

d_gene: NA
v_gene: TRBV6-5
j_gene: TRBJ1-2
abundance: NA
CDR3nt: TGTGCCAGCAGTTACTCGAGGAGGGGCTATGGCTACACCTTC
CDR3aa: CASSYSRRGYGYTF

d_gene: TRBD1
v_gene: TRBV5-6
j_gene: TRBJ2-5
abundance: NA
CDR3nt: TGTGCCAGCAGCGGATGGACAGGGAGAAGACAAGAGACCCAGTACTTC
CDR3aa: CASSGWTGRRQETQYF

d_gene: TRBD1
v_gene: TRBV4-3
j_gene: TRBJ2-7
abundance: NA
CDR3nt: TGCGCCAGCAGCCAAGACCTACCGGGACAGGGTTACGAGCAGTACTTC
CDR3aa: CASSQDLPGQGYEQYF

d_gene: NA
v_gene: TRBV4-1
j_gene: TRBJ1-5
abundance: NA
CDR3nt: TGCGCCAGCAGCCAAGACGTCGCAGGGTTTGACAATCAGCCCCAGCATTTT
CDR3aa: CASSQDVAGFDNQPQHF

d_gene: NA
v_gene: TRBV29-1
j_gene: TRBJ1-4
abundance: once
CDR3nt: TGCAGCGTTGAAGGGCAAAAATACGGAAAACTGTTTTTT
CDR3aa: CSVEGQKYGKLFF

d_gene: TRBD1
v_gene: TRBV6-5
j_gene: TRBJ1-1
abundance: few
CDR3nt: TGTGCCAGCAGTTCGGACAGGGAAGCTTTCTTT
CDR3aa: CASSSDREAFF

d_gene: NA
v_gene: TRBV9
j_gene: TRBJ2-5
abundance: medium-sized
CDR3nt: TGTGCCAGCAGCGTAGACGCTAGTGGGCCAGAGACCCAGTACTTC
CDR3aa: CASSVDASGPETQYF